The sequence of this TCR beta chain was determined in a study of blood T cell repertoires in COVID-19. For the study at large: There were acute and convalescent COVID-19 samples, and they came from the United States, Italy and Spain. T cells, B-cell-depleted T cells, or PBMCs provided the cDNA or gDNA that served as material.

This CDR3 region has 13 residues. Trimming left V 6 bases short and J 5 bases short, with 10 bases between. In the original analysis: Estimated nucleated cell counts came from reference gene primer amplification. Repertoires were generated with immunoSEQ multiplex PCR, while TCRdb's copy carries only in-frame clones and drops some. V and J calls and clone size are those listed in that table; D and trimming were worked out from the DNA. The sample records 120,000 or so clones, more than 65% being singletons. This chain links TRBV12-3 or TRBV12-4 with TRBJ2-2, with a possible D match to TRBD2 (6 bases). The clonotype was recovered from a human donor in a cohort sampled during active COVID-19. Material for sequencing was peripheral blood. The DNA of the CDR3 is TGTGCCAGCAGCCTCGCGGGGACCGGGGAGCTGTTTTTT. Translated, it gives CASSLAGTGELFF.